This T cell receptor beta chain is drawn from a study of T cells in Graves' hyperthyroidism and ophthalmopathy. Looking at the study overall: Blood from the periphery was taken at initial diagnosis, before any treatment.

CDR1 is MNHNS and CDR2 is SASEGT in the germline V gene. The CDR3 is 14 residues long. V lost 4 bases, J lost 6 bases, and 5 bases stayed unmatched. This clonotype was observed at least ten times. Its target is unknown. Patients affected by ophthalmopathy presented a Clinical Activity Score of at least 3, a NOSPECS grade of at least 4, and disease duration below 3 months. General observations from the study: Blood samples included most of the expanded thyroid clonotypes exceeding 0.001.

RNA transcripts were the template for amplifying TCR beta CDR3 regions. First-round RT-PCR with HTBI primers amplified the TCR CDR3 region. Each CDR3 protein is one row after TCRdb ran MiXCR on the multiplex PCR reads. In the table there are approximately 330,000 distinct CDR3 sequences, about an eighth of which are singletons. The sequenced material came from blood. The chain carries TRBV6-1 and TRBJ2-7; 11 bases are shared with TRBD1. This TCR was sampled from a woman between 35 and 50 years old with Graves' ophthalmopathy. For the CDR3, the DNA is TGTGCCAGCAGTGGGCGGACAGGGGGCGGCGAGCAGTACTTC. Translating gives CASSGRTGGGEQYF.